Shown below are 31 T cell receptor beta chains from a single sample sequenced in a study of post-analysis software for immune sequencing data. Unique molecular identifiers featured in each of the TCR beta cDNA libraries. In TCRdb, the PCR reads were re-called with MiXCR into one record per CDR3 protein. The table includes about 770,000 distinct CDR3 sequences, about half detected once. What these receptors recognize is not known. General study points: Controls had lower frequencies than patients of roughly five TRBV segments, which included TRBV5-6, TRBV5-1 and TRBV20-1.

The sequencing input was blood. All receptors derive from a girl aged 5 to 17 with multiple sclerosis.

A single count supports this clonotype. The rearrangement joins TRBV20-1 to TRBJ2-7, with 7 bases matching TRBD2. CDR3 length: 11 amino acids. Germline CDR1 and CDR2: DFQATT and SNEGSKA (reference sequence). The V and J ends lost 4 bases and 5 bases, in that order; junction bases with no gene match: 2. CDR3 nucleotide sequence: TGCAGTGCTAAGACTAGCCACGAGCAGTACTTC. Protein: CSAKTSHEQYF.

The CDR3 is CASDGGISYGYTF. In DNA form, the CDR3 reads TGTGCCAGCGATGGGGGAATCTCCTATGGCTACACCTTC. The rearrangement joins TRBV9 to TRBJ1-2; a weak D match, TRBD1 (5 bases). Deletions cut 7 bases from V and 4 bases from J, with 14 bases between. Germline V gene lookup returns CDR1 SGDLS and CDR2 YYNGEE. The CDR3 contains 13 residues.

The gene calls are TRBV5-4 and TRBJ2-5, with a tentative D call TRBD2 (6 bases). The CDR3 totals 15 residues. Trimming left V 3 bases short and J 1 base short, with 13 bases between. Germline CDR1 reads SGHNT; CDR2 reads YYREEE (reference sequence). CDR3 loop: CASSSPTSFQETQYF. The DNA of the CDR3 is TGTGCCAGCAGCTCCCCCACTAGCTTCCAAGAGACCCAGTACTTC.

This chain uses TRBV29-1 with TRBJ1-2, with 11 bases fitting TRBD1. Trimming at V came to 7 bases and at J to 6 bases, leaving 7 bases not matched to a gene. Germline V gene data show CDR1 as SQVTM and CDR2 as ANQGSEA. The CDR3 is 13 amino acids. The CDR3 DNA reads TGCAGCGCCGGACAGGGGGCGGGCGATGGCTACACCTTC. This gives the protein CSAGQGAGDGYTF.

This clonotype occurred a few times. V usage is TRBV6-5 and J usage is TRBJ1-1; possible D gene TRBD1, 5 bases. This CDR3 has 14 amino acids. Germline assignment: CDR1 MNHEY and CDR2 SVGAGI. V lost 3 bases to trimming and J lost 4 bases, with 12 bases between them. DNA of the CDR3: TGTGCCAGCAGTTATTTGGCCGGGGGCACTGAAGCTTTCTTT. Its translation: CASSYLAGGTEAFF.

Concerning this clonotype: One end of the junction does not line up with germline, which may come from a read error. The rearrangement links TRBV20-1 to TRBJ2-5, with 11 bases matching TRBD1. Germline V CDR1 and CDR2: DFQATT, SNEGSKA (reference sequence). The CDR3 extends over 11 amino acids. CDR3 in amino acids: CSAGTGGSLFF. CDR3 in DNA: TGCAGTGCCGGGACAGGGGGGTCTTTGTTCTTC.

The gene calls are TRBV25-1 and TRBJ2-7; TRBD1 might be the D (5 bases). Germline CDR1 is MGHDK and CDR2 is SYGVNS. Between the trimmed V and J ends, which lost 4 bases and 12 bases, there was a span of 19 bases. This CDR3 has 13 amino acids. Here the CDR3 reads CASSGPFGHPPYF. DNA of the CDR3: TGTGCCAGCAGTGGACCATTTGGACACCCTCCGTACTTC.

The rearrangement joins TRBV27 to TRBJ1-2, with unresolved D. The V end was cut by 1 base, the J end by 6 bases, with 9 bases between. Germline-derived CDR1 and CDR2 are MNHEY and SMNVEV (reference sequence). The CDR3 is 13 amino acids. The CDR3 reads CASSLLGSNGYTF. CDR3 in DNA: TGTGCCAGCAGTTTATTAGGTTCGAATGGCTACACCTTC.

This sequence joins TRBV6-6 and TRBJ2-1; the match to TRBD2 covers 11 bases. V trimming: 7 bases; J trimming: 5 bases; junction bases outside the gene matches: 13. Germline assignment: CDR1 MNHNY and CDR2 SVGAGI (reference sequence). This CDR3 contains 17 residues. The CDR3 coding sequence is TGTGCCAGCAAACAGAACTCGGGACTAGCGGCCCACAATGAGCAGTTCTTC. This codes for CASKQNSGLAAHNEQFF.

This chain connects TRBV9 to TRBJ2-7, with a possible D match to TRBD2 (6 bases). From germline, CDR1 is SGDLS and CDR2 YYNGEE. V shed 5 bases and J shed 7 bases, with 22 bases lying between them. This CDR3 spans 15 amino acids. The CDR3 reads CASRSRDSTYNEQYF. The CDR3 nucleotides are TGTGCCAGCAGGAGCCGGGACTCCACCTACAATGAGCAGTACTTC.

The gene calls are TRBV4-1 and TRBJ1-1; D gene unclear. The CDR3 is made up of 16 amino acids. The ends were cut back, 1 base at V and 2 bases at J, with 14 bases in the middle. Looked up from germline, CDR1 is MGHRA and CDR2 is YSYEKL. The CDR3 DNA reads as TGCGCCAGCAGCCAAGGAGGGATAAAGGGAAACACTGAAGCTTTCTTT. As protein: CASSQGGIKGNTEAFF.

This clonotype showed up many times. The chain recombines TRBV9 with TRBJ2-1; a possible D gene is TRBD2 (5 bases). Deletions cut 0 bases from V and 2 bases from J, with 12 bases between. Germline V gene data show CDR1 as SGDLS and CDR2 as YYNGEE. This CDR3 comprises 16 residues. Here the CDR3 DNA reads TGTGCCAGCAGCGTAGAAAGTAGCGATGCCTACAATGAGCAGTTCTTC. This codes for CASSVESSDAYNEQFF.

This clonotype was counted only a few times. The chain carries TRBV18 and TRBJ2-1; D gene uncertain. Per the germline V gene, CDR1 is KGHSH and CDR2 is LQKENI. The CDR3 extends over 14 amino acids. The germline V and J ends were trimmed by 6 bases and 10 bases, with 19 bases remaining between them. Written as DNA, the CDR3 is TGTGCCAGCTCTCCCGACCTCCCTATCGCGGAGCAGTTCTTC. Protein: CASSPDLPIAEQFF. Based on the CDR3 plus reference TRBV18 and TRBJ2-1, the full variable domain is NAGVMQNPRHLVRRRGQEARLRCSPMKGHSHVYWYRQLPEEGLKFMVYLQKENIIDESGMPKERFSAEFPKEGPSILRIQQVVRGDSAAYFCASSPDLPIAEQFFGPGTRLTVL.

In its sample, this clonotype was seen many times. The chain carries TRBV6-1 and TRBJ2-5, with a tentative D call TRBD2 (5 bases). The J call may be in error: the DNA end matches TRBJ2-7 better. The V gene's germline CDR1 is MNHNS and CDR2 SASEGT. The CDR3 runs to 11 residues. CDR3 in amino acids: CASGLGYEQYF. The DNA of the CDR3 is TGTGCCAGCGGACTCGGCTACGAGCAGTACTTC.

This sequence joins TRBV5-1 and TRBJ2-1, with TRBD1 matching 12 bases. Germline V lookup: CDR1 SGHRS, CDR2 YFSETQ. The CDR3 totals 17 residues. V lost 0 bases and J lost 7; bases outside the gene matches: 8. In DNA form, the CDR3 reads TGCGCCAGCAGCTTGGCCCCCCGGGACAGGGGGCCTAATGAGCAGTTCTTC. It translates to CASSLAPRDRGPNEQFF.

The chain joins TRBV5-6 to TRBJ1-1, with unresolved D. Germline assignment: CDR1 SGHDT and CDR2 YYEEEE. V lost 0 bases, J lost 0 bases, and 6 bases lay in between. This CDR3 has 14 amino acids. The CDR3 nucleotides read TGTGCCAGCAGCTTGGCCCCCGTGAACACTGAAGCTTTCTTT. It yields the protein CASSLAPVNTEAFF.

This clonotype was counted between two and nine times. The V and J genes are TRBV12-3 or TRBV12-4 and TRBJ2-3, with 7 bases aligning to TRBD1. Losses at the gene ends were 5 bases for V and 3 bases for J; bases not matched to a gene: 8. The CDR3 spans 15 residues. The CDR3, as DNA: TGTGCCAGCAGTCCTTGGTCGACAGGGACAGATACGCAGTATTTT. As protein: CASSPWSTGTDTQYF.

This clonotype was observed a few times. The genes are TRBV28 and TRBJ2-4; 7 bases are shared with TRBD1. The DNA matches TRBJ2-7 better at its end, which makes the J call doubtful. This CDR3 region has 14 residues. Looked up from germline, CDR1 is MDHEN and CDR2 is SYDVKM. CDR3 coding DNA: TGTGCCAGCAGGGCCGGGACAGAACTCTACGAGCAGTACTTC. Translated, it gives CASRAGTELYEQYF.

The chain combines TRBV20-1 with TRBJ2-3, with 13 bases fitting TRBD2. V gave up 4 bases and J gave up 10 bases; unmatched junction bases: 14. Germline CDR1 reads DFQATT; CDR2 reads SNEGSKA (reference sequence). The CDR3 sequence is 16 residues long. The CDR3, as DNA: TGCAGTGCTACCATCGGACTAGCGGGAGCATACTGGTCGCAGTATTTT. It is translated as CSATIGLAGAYWSQYF.

This clonotype occurred a few times. The chain carries TRBV28 and TRBJ2-7, with a weak D call TRBD2 (6 bases). The CDR3 contains 15 residues. Trimming cost V 9 bases and J 4 bases, with 22 bases left between them. Germline V lookup: CDR1 MDHEN, CDR2 SYDVKM. This CDR3 is CASQKETGVVYEQYF. The DNA of the CDR3 is TGTGCCAGTCAAAAAGAGACGGGAGTAGTTTACGAGCAGTACTTC.

J is TRBJ2-1 and V is TRBV6-2 or TRBV6-3; 11 bases fit TRBD2. From germline, CDR1 is MNHEY and CDR2 SVGEGT. The CDR3 consists of 15 residues. V gave up 7 bases and J gave up 9 bases; unmatched junction bases: 11. The CDR3 bases are TGTGCCAGCACCCCGGGACTAGCGGTGCTCGGTGAGCAGTTCTTC. This codes for CASTPGLAVLGEQFF.

This clonotype has only a few counts. The chain couples TRBV3-1 to TRBJ2-3; TRBD2 matches 13 bases. V gave up 4 bases and J gave up 2 bases; unmatched junction bases: 3. CDR3 size: 16 residues. Germline V CDR1 and CDR2: LGHDT, YNNKEL (reference sequence). CDR3 sequence reads: CASSPGTSGITDTQYF. In nucleotides, the CDR3 is TGTGCCAGCAGCCCAGGGACTAGCGGGATCACAGATACGCAGTATTTT.

The rearrangement uses TRBV20-1 and TRBJ1-5, with D maybe TRBD1 (6 bases). V was clipped by 3 bases and J by 6 bases, with 12 bases between them. Looked up from germline, CDR1 is DFQATT and CDR2 is SNEGSKA (reference sequence). The CDR3 has 13 residues. The DNA of the CDR3 is TGCAGTGCTAGCGTCGACAGGACTCAGCCCCAGCATTTT. The encoded protein is CSASVDRTQPQHF.

The rearrangement links TRBV15 to TRBJ1-5, with D maybe TRBD1 (5 bases). V lost 0 bases, J lost 3 bases, and 9 bases lay in between. The CDR3 has 15 amino acids. The V gene's germline CDR1 is LNHNV and CDR2 YYDKDF (reference sequence). CDR3 coding DNA: TGTGCCACCAGCAGAGACAGGGCCTCCAATCAGCCCCAGCATTTT. It is translated as CATSRDRASNQPQHF.

As DNA, the CDR3 is TGCAGTGCGGACAGGGCAGAGACCCAGTACTTC. Its protein is CSADRAETQYF. The chain carries TRBV20-1 and TRBJ2-5, with TRBD1 matching over 8 bases. Germline V gene data show CDR1 as DFQATT and CDR2 as SNEGSKA (reference sequence). The CDR3 length is 11 residues. The V and J ends lost 6 bases and 4 bases, in that order; junction bases with no gene match: 1.

V is TRBV29-1 and J is TRBJ2-7; 15 positions agree with TRBD2. The germline V gene has CDR1 SQVTM and CDR2 ANQGSEA. The trim removed 7 bases at V and 0 bases at J, leaving 7 bases unmatched. The CDR3 totals 16 residues. For the CDR3, the DNA is TGCAGCGCCGGGACTAGCGGGAGGTCGAGCTCCTACGAGCAGTACTTC. Amino acid sequence: CSAGTSGRSSSYEQYF.

In DNA form, the CDR3 reads TGTGCCAGCAGCCCTTGGACTAGCGGGAGGCCACGTGAGCAGTTCTTC. Translating gives CASSPWTSGRPREQFF. The chain carries TRBV7-9 and TRBJ2-1, with 14 bases lining up with TRBD2. V dropped 5 bases and J dropped 9; count of bases not matched to a gene: 9. The CDR3 has 16 residues. Germline V gene lookup returns CDR1 SEHNR and CDR2 FQNEAQ (reference sequence). The full variable domain, its missing parts supplied by reference TRBV7-9 and TRBJ2-1, is DTGVSQNPRHKITKRGQNVTFRCDPISEHNRLYWYRQTLGQGPEFLTYFQNEAQLEKSRLLSDRFSAERPKGSFSTLEIQRTEQGDSAMYLCASSPWTSGRPREQFFGPGTRLTVL.

The chain uses TRBV6-6 and TRBJ2-7, with D perhaps matching TRBD1 or TRBD2 (7 bases each). This CDR3 has 17 residues. Germline CDR1 is MNHNY and CDR2 is SVGAGI (reference sequence). Trimming cost V 7 bases and J 4 bases, with 26 bases left between them. The CDR3 region is CASTQGRKRGGSYEQYF. The DNA for the CDR3 is TGTGCCAGCACACAGGGGAGGAAGCGGGGAGGTTCATACGAGCAGTACTTC.

Details on this clonotype: The CDR3 carries no conserved terminal phenylalanine or tryptophan, so it likely arises from a read error. The rearrangement joins TRBV20-1 to TRBJ2-5; D may be TRBD2 (6 bases). V was cut by 3 bases and J by 4 bases, with 15 bases left in between. This CDR3 has 14 residues. In germline, CDR1 is DFQATT, CDR2 SNEGSKA (reference sequence). CDR3 DNA sequence: TGCAGTGCTAGCAAGCCGGGACTCCTAGAGACCCAGTACCTC. It yields the protein CSASKPGLLETQYL.

In DNA, the CDR3 is TGTGCCATCAGTGAGTCCAAGGGCACAGATACGCAGTATTTT. It codes for CAISESKGTDTQYF. The chain links TRBV10-3 to TRBJ2-3, with D unclear. V was shortened by 0 bases and J by 1 base, with 5 bases between the two germline ends. Germline lookup yields CDR1 ENHRY and CDR2 SYGVKD. This CDR3 comprises 14 residues.

The chain is built from TRBV4-1 and TRBJ2-5; 7 nucleotides match TRBD2. The CDR3 has 16 amino acids. The V gene end was trimmed by 4 bases and the J gene end by 0 bases; junction bases not matched to a gene: 8. The germline CDR1 and CDR2 sequences are MGHRA and YSYEKL. The CDR3 loop is CASSLPAGRDQETQYF. CDR3 nucleotide sequence: TGCGCCAGCAGCCTCCCGGCAGGGAGGGACCAAGAGACCCAGTACTTC.